This entry describes one T cell receptor beta chain. This sample is part of a study of T cell changes during pregnancy in multiple sclerosis. CDR3 length equals 15 residues. V was clipped by 6 bases and J by 0 bases; unmatched bases: 7. Germline values: CDR1 MNHNS, CDR2 SASEGT. Libraries were prepared by immunoSEQ multiplex PCR; TCRdb keeps only in-frame clonotypes and omits some of them. The table has about 93,000 clones, 85% to 95% seen once. The source of this sequence is a female donor with multiple sclerosis, enrolled in a pregnancy study. The chain employs TRBV6-1 and TRBJ1-2; TRBD1 matches at 7 bases. The material was peripheral blood, obtained after pregnancy. The CDR3 loop reads CASSPTGTANYGYTF. CDR3 DNA: TGTGCCAGCAGCCCAACCGGGACAGCTAACTATGGCTACACCTTC.